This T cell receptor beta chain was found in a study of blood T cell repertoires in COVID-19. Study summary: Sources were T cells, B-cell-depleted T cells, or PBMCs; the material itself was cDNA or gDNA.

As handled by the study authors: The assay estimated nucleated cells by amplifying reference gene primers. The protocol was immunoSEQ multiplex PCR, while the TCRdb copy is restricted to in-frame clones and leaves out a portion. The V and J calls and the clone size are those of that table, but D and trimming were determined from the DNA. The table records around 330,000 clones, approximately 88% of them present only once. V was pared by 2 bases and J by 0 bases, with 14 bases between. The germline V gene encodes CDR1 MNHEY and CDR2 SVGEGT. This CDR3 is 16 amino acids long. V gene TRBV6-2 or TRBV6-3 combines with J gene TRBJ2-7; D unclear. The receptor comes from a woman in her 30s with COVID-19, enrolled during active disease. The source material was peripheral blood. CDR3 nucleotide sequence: TGTGCCAGCAGTTACACCCGCGACGGGTACTCCTACGAGCAGTACTTC. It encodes CASSYTRDGYSYEQYF.